The source of this T cell receptor (beta chain) is a study of CD8 T cells in ankylosing spondylitis. Study outcomes and limitations: Disease-linked clones reportedly showed significant enrichment in matched ankylosing spondylitis synovial fluid. The study identified a TCR beta motif of eight highly homologous variants that appeared characteristic of ankylosing spondylitis blood.

One entry per CDR3 protein results from TCRdb running MiXCR on the 5' RACE reads. This sample carries some 85,000 distinct CDR3 sequences, around 8.5% of them seen once, and the ten largest clones take under 35%. In the case of this clonotype: No antigen is known for it.

This CDR3 spans 13 amino acids. Germline V lookup: CDR1 PRHDT, CDR2 FYEKMQ (reference sequence). Trimming removed 5 bases from V and 14 bases from J; junction bases left unmatched: 9. The genes are TRBV13 and TRBJ1-2, with TRBD1 identical over 12 bases. The sequenced sample was blood, either unsorted or a sorted T cell fraction (not recorded which). The clonotype was recovered from a male donor with ankylosing spondylitis. CDR3 protein: CASSPVGTGGPTF. The DNA for the CDR3 is TGTGCCAGCAGCCCCGTCGGGACAGGGGGCCCAACCTTC. Variable domain in full (rest from reference TRBV13 and TRBJ1-2): AAGVIQSPRHLIKEKRETATLKCYPIPRHDTVYWYQQGPGQDPQFLISFYEKMQSDKGSIPDRFSAQQFSDYHSELNMSSLELGDSALYFCASSPVGTGGPTFGSGTRLTVV.